This TCR beta chain was found in a study of metastatic and nonmetastatic thyroid tumors. Study information: A comparison of repertoires was made across blood and tumor or nodule tissue from malignant and benign thyroid patients.

None of the patients had undergone any treatment ahead of thyroid surgery. There are 17 residues in the CDR3. Trimming removed 6 bases from V and 5 bases from J, with 26 bases in between. Notes on this clone: Antigen: not known.

Study outcomes and limitations: A significant increase in TCR beta diversity was reportedly seen in malignant thyroid tumors relative to benign nodules, in blood and tumor.

Study processing details: CDR3 was compared across clinicopathological groups, and the resulting differences were used to build a distant-metastasis classifier for papillary thyroid cancer. TCRdb re-clonotyped the PCR reads through MiXCR. Clone size and V and J calls follow TCRdb, not the original study. Of 20,000 to 25,000 clones in the sample, about 20% were seen once. The source is a female donor with papillary thyroid cancer or a benign thyroid nodule (not recorded which). Some clones in this sample may be carry-over from other donors' samples. Specimen: blood. V is TRBV12-3 or TRBV12-4 and J is TRBJ2-7; a weak D match, TRBD1 (5 bases). In nucleotides, the CDR3 is TGTGCCAGCAGCCCTAACCCGGGCGCAGGGTATTCCCACGAGCAGTACTTC. It is translated as CASSPNPGAGYSHEQYF.